These 6 T cell receptor beta chains were sequenced from one sample in a study of shared clonotypes between healthy human individuals. Clones were sequenced by immunoSEQ multiplex PCR, and TCRdb holds only the in-frame ones, with some missing. The data show under 600,000 clones, about 79% seen once. The sequencing sample was made of PBMCs. The receptors come from a woman aged 40 to 49 in good health. Some clones in this sample may be carry-over from other donors' samples.

The V and J genes are TRBV11-2 and TRBJ2-7; 11 positions match TRBD2. This CDR3 has 14 residues. Looked up from germline, CDR1 is SGHAT and CDR2 is FQNNGV. V trimming: 6 bases; J trimming: 4 bases; junction bases outside the gene matches: 5. CDR3 region: CASRSTSGTYEQYF. The CDR3 DNA reads TGTGCCAGCAGGTCGACTAGCGGGACTTACGAGCAGTACTTC.

This clone was found a few times. This chain connects TRBV30 to TRBJ1-1; D is perhaps TRBD1 (6 bases). This CDR3 contains 13 residues. In germline, CDR1 is GTSNPN, CDR2 SVGIG (reference sequence). V lost 1 base to trimming and J lost 3 bases, with 9 bases between them. The CDR3 DNA reads TGTGCCTGGAGTGCAAACAGGGACACTGAAGCTTTCTTT. Amino acid sequence: CAWSANRDTEAFF.

The chain couples TRBV14 to TRBJ1-4; D uncertain. V shed 4 bases and J shed 8 bases, with 11 bases lying between them. CDR3 length: 13 residues. Germline assignment: CDR1 SGHDN and CDR2 FVKESK. The CDR3 DNA reads as TGTGCCAGCAGCCTGTGGGTGAACGAAAAACTGTTTTTT. This translates into CASSLWVNEKLFF.

The chain joins TRBV7-9 to TRBJ1-2; no clear D. The V gene's germline CDR1 is SEHNR and CDR2 FQNEAQ (reference sequence). The V gene lost 5 bases and the J gene lost 0 bases, with 19 bases spanning the gap. The CDR3 has 17 residues. CDR3 in amino acids: CASSPTGGEPTNYGYTF. DNA for the CDR3: TGTGCCAGCAGCCCTACGGGCGGGGAGCCCACTAACTATGGCTACACCTTC.

The chain recombines TRBV9 with TRBJ1-3; a possible D gene is TRBD1 (5 bases). The V and J ends lost 5 bases and 0 bases respectively, with 12 bases between them. Germline loops: CDR1 SGDLS, CDR2 YYNGEE. The CDR3 is 15 residues long. The CDR3 region has the DNA TGTGCCAGCAGTTTTGACAGCGCCTCTGGAAACACCATATATTTT. Its translation is CASSFDSASGNTIYF.

The genes are TRBV11-2 and TRBJ1-2, with D unresolved. The CDR3 covers 14 residues. Trimming stripped 3 bases from V and 8 bases from J, with 16 bases between. Germline loops: CDR1 SGHAT, CDR2 FQNNGV. The CDR3: CASSLSSANWGYTF. The CDR3 DNA is TGTGCCAGCAGCTTGAGTTCAGCTAATTGGGGCTACACCTTC.